This record covers a single T cell receptor (beta chain). The antigen remains unidentified. The CDR3 is 13 amino acids. Germline assignment: CDR1 GTSNPN and CDR2 SVGIG (reference sequence). V lost 5 bases to trimming and J lost 7 bases; unmatched junction nucleotides: 10. The sample is drawn from a study of CD4 T cells in relation to SARS-CoV-2 and coronaviruses. Clones were sequenced by immunoSEQ multiplex PCR, and TCRdb holds only the in-frame ones, with some missing. The repertoire consists of around 20,000 clones, with about 80% occurring once and the leading ten covering about 12%. CD4+ T cells from unexposed donors were obtained before the COVID-19 pandemic (2011-2018). Isolation of CD4+ T cells took place after about eleven days in culture. Unexposed-donor CD4+ T cells were probed with SARS-CoV-2 S/N and four cold-coronavirus spikes, cells permitting. Fresh IL-2 medium replaced half the medium on days 3 and 7.

Sequencing was done on a sample of CD4+ T cells from PBMCs, cultured in vitro. This clonotype was sampled from a human donor in good health. J is TRBJ2-7 and V is TRBV30; TRBD2 matches 8 bases. The CDR3 DNA sequence: TGTGCCTGGTCTGGAGCGGGAGCTGGGGAGCAGTACTTC. Translation: CAWSGAGAGEQYF.